The 28 T cell receptor beta chains in this list originate from one sample, sequenced in a study of T-cell memory formation after mild COVID-19. Each CDR3 protein is one row after TCRdb ran MiXCR on the 5' RACE reads. The sample has roughly 130,000 distinct CDR3 sequences, approximately 5.9% seen once. Material for sequencing was PBMCs or a T cell subset sorted from them (not recorded which). The receptors come from an adult woman who had mild COVID-19 (a few samples of this study predate the infection). Cell type and time point are not known.

The rearrangement uses TRBV5-1 and TRBJ2-1; 7 bases match TRBD1. The germline CDR1 and CDR2 sequences are SGHRS and YFSETQ. V was clipped by 4 bases and J by 1 base; unmatched bases: 8. This CDR3 is 16 amino acids long. In nucleotides, the CDR3 is TGCGCCAGCAGCCTTACAGGGGATGGTTCCTACAATGAGCAGTTCTTC. It yields the protein CASSLTGDGSYNEQFF.

This clonotype was seen at least ten times. This chain links TRBV6-5 with TRBJ2-2; D unclear. Trimming left V 6 bases short and J 0 bases short, with 14 bases between. Germline lookup yields CDR1 MNHEY and CDR2 SVGAGI. CDR3 size: 16 residues. CDR3 in amino acids: CASRDVKRPNTGELFF. CDR3 nucleotides: TGTGCCAGCAGGGATGTTAAACGCCCGAACACCGGGGAGCTGTTTTTT.

This clonotype has a count of ten or more. V is TRBV5-6 and J is TRBJ2-5; D possibly corresponds to TRBD1 (5 bases). V was cut by 3 bases and J by 5 bases, with 20 bases left in between. The CDR3 has 16 residues. From germline, CDR1 is SGHDT and CDR2 YYEEEE. CDR3 loop: CASSSTNFRVGETQYF. The CDR3 region has the DNA TGTGCCAGCAGCTCGACCAACTTCAGGGTAGGGGAGACCCAGTACTTC.

This clonotype was observed a few times. The chain carries TRBV5-1 and TRBJ2-1; TRBD2 agrees at 16 bases. Germline loops: CDR1 SGHRS, CDR2 YFSETQ. V shed 5 bases and J 9 bases; nucleotides not matched to a gene: 5. CDR3 length: 15 amino acids. The DNA for the CDR3 is TGCGCCAGCAGGACGGGACTAGCGGGGGGGACTGAGCAGTTCTTC. Protein sequence: CASRTGLAGGTEQFF.

This chain links TRBV5-1 with TRBJ2-3; D is undetermined. With 7 bases removed from V and 1 base from J, the gap between germline ends came to 16 bases. CDR1 SGHRS and CDR2 YFSETQ come from the germline V gene. This CDR3 comprises 15 residues. This chain's CDR3 is CASLKARLGTDTQYF. The CDR3 bases are TGCGCCAGCCTAAAGGCCCGACTTGGCACAGATACGCAGTATTTT.

The V and J genes are TRBV30 and TRBJ2-3, with 7 bases matching TRBD1. Trimming removed 2 bases from V and 2 bases from J; junction bases left unmatched: 16. This CDR3 contains 18 residues. Germline CDR1 GTSNPN, CDR2 SVGIG (reference sequence). Written as DNA, the CDR3 is TGTGCCTGGAGTCCAAGCAGGGGGTTTTCAAGTGTCACAGATACGCAGTATTTT. Translation gives CAWSPSRGFSSVTDTQYF.

This clonotype was observed at least ten times. The chain is built from TRBV7-6 and TRBJ1-1, with no clear D. The CDR3 is made up of 15 amino acids. The germline CDR1 and CDR2 sequences are SGHVS and FNYEAQ. Trimming pared 1 base from V and 2 bases from J, leaving 11 bases between. The DNA for the CDR3 is TGTGCCAGCAGCTTAGACAGAGCAGGTAACACTGAAGCTTTCTTT. It specifies CASSLDRAGNTEAFF.

This clonotype was recorded a few times. The CDR3 DNA reads TGTGCCAGCAGCTACGGGACAGGGAACCCCGGCGCGTTCTTC. Translating it yields CASSYGTGNPGAFF. J is TRBJ2-1 and V is TRBV7-2; 9 bases line up with TRBD1. The J segment lost 15 bases and the V segment lost 4 bases, leaving 13 bases of the junction unmatched. Germline CDR1 reads SGHTA; CDR2 reads FQGNSA. CDR3 length: 14 residues.

Only a few counts were recorded for this clonotype. The J gene is TRBJ1-2, the V gene TRBV6-5, with 7 bases identical to TRBD1. V lost 2 bases to trimming and J lost 6 bases; unmatched junction nucleotides: 6. CDR3 length: 14 amino acids. Germline CDR1 MNHEY, CDR2 SVGAGI. The CDR3 protein is CASSYRGRWNGYTF. In DNA form, the CDR3 reads TGTGCCAGCAGTTACAGGGGGCGCTGGAATGGCTACACCTTC.

This clonotype was found many times. The chain links TRBV7-9 to TRBJ2-7, with TRBD1 as a possible D gene (5 bases). Between the trimmed V and J ends, which lost 5 bases and 0 bases, there was a span of 14 bases. The germline CDR1 and CDR2 sequences are SEHNR and FQNEAQ (reference sequence). This CDR3 contains 15 residues. The CDR3 coding sequence is TGTGCCAGCAGCACCGACAGTGCCAGCTCCTACGAGCAGTACTTC. Amino acids: CASSTDSASSYEQYF. Full variable domain (rest looked up from reference TRBV7-9 and TRBJ2-7): DTGVSQNPRHKITKRGQNVTFRCDPISEHNRLYWYRQTLGQGPEFLTYFQNEAQLEKSRLLSDRFSAERPKGSFSTLEIQRTEQGDSAMYLCASSTDSASSYEQYFGPGTRLTVT.

The gene calls are TRBV27 and TRBJ2-7, with 7 nucleotides matching TRBD2. This CDR3 contains 13 residues. Germline loops: CDR1 MNHEY, CDR2 SMNVEV (reference sequence). Losses at the gene ends were 6 bases for V and 4 bases for J; bases not matched to a gene: 6. The CDR3: CASRGGIRYEQYF. CDR3 coding DNA: TGTGCCAGCAGGGGGGGGATTAGGTACGAGCAGTACTTC.

Only a few counts were recorded for this clonotype. The chain recombines TRBV6-6 with TRBJ1-5; D is possibly TRBD1 (6 bases). Germline loops: CDR1 MNHNY, CDR2 SVGAGI (reference sequence). The length of the CDR3 is 14 residues. Trimming pared 0 bases from V and 5 bases from J, leaving 8 bases between. The CDR3 bases are TGTGCCAGCAGTTACTCGTCAGGGGATCAGCCCCAGCATTTT. Residues: CASSYSSGDQPQHF.

Only a few counts were recorded for this clonotype. The chain uses TRBV4-3 and TRBJ1-1; TRBD1 matches 7 bases. This CDR3 comprises 15 residues. Germline-derived CDR1 and CDR2 are LGHNA and YSLEER. Trimming removed 3 bases from V and 7 bases from J; junction bases left unmatched: 11. CDR3 coding DNA: TGCGCCAGCAGCCATCGCGGGACAGCTAAAAATGAAGCTTTCTTT. Protein: CASSHRGTAKNEAFF.

This clonotype was observed a few times. This rearrangement joins TRBV7-2 to TRBJ2-5; 8 bases fit TRBD2. The CDR3 is 13 residues long. J was trimmed by 5 bases and V by 8 bases; bases with no gene match: 7. From germline, CDR1 is SGHTA and CDR2 FQGNSA. CDR3 nucleotide sequence: TGTGCCAGCCAGCGGGGGCAGGATGAGACCCAGTACTTC. Translated: CASQRGQDETQYF.

The CDR3 DNA is TGTGCCAGCAGTTTCGGACAGGAGAATGGCTACACCTTC. Protein product: CASSFGQENGYTF. V is TRBV12-3 or TRBV12-4 and J is TRBJ1-2, with 7 bases matching TRBD1. V gave up 3 bases and J gave up 6 bases; unmatched junction bases: 4. The CDR3 contains 13 residues.

A few counts support this clonotype. This chain links TRBV5-5 with TRBJ2-6; D is unresolved. Germline V CDR1 and CDR2: SGHKS, YYEKEE (reference sequence). The CDR3 has 15 residues. V was shortened by 4 bases and J by 0 bases, with 8 bases between the two germline ends. CDR3 residues: CASSLQPSGANVLTF. CDR3 coding DNA: TGTGCCAGCAGCCTCCAGCCCTCTGGGGCCAACGTCCTGACTTTC.

This clonotype was picked up many times. In DNA form, the CDR3 reads TGCGCCAGCAGCTTGTATGACAGGTTGGGCACAGATACGCAGTATTTT. The encoded protein is CASSLYDRLGTDTQYF. The rearrangement uses TRBV5-1 and TRBJ2-3; the D gene is possibly TRBD1 (6 bases). V was clipped by 1 base and J by 1 base, with 13 bases between them. There are 16 residues in the CDR3. From germline, CDR1 is SGHRS and CDR2 YFSETQ.

This clonotype has a single count. A much larger clone sits a single nucleotide away, making a read error possible. The V and J genes are TRBV7-3 and TRBJ1-6, with D possibly TRBD1 on 5 matching bases. The CDR3 loop spans 14 amino acids. The germline V and J ends were trimmed by 3 bases and 7 bases, with 10 bases remaining between them. The V gene's germline CDR1 is SGHTA and CDR2 FQGTGA. CDR3: CASSFVGVNSPLHF. CDR3 DNA sequence: TGTGCCAGCAGCTTCGTAGGGGTCAATTCACCCCTCCACTTT. Full variable domain (missing parts from reference TRBV7-3 and TRBJ1-6): GAGVSQTPSNKVTEKGKYVELRCDPISGHTALYWYRQSLGQGPEFLIYFQGTGAADDSGLPNDRFFAVRPEGSVSTLKIQRTERGDSAVYLCASSFVGVNSPLHFGNGTRLTVT.

This clonotype was counted many times. The chain uses TRBV4-1 and TRBJ2-2; 8 positions match TRBD1. Looked up from germline, CDR1 is MGHRA and CDR2 is YSYEKL. V lost 3 bases to trimming and J lost 1 base; unmatched junction nucleotides: 7. This CDR3 is built from 17 residues. The CDR3 DNA reads TGCGCCAGCAGCCAGACGTATGGGACAGGGAACACCGGGGAGCTGTTTTTT. Translated: CASSQTYGTGNTGELFF.

This clonotype appeared many times. The chain combines TRBV7-8 with TRBJ2-3, with TRBD1 as a possible D gene (6 bases). The CDR3 loop spans 16 amino acids. Germline CDR1 reads SGHVS; CDR2 reads FQNEAQ. V lost 6 bases, J lost 2 bases, and 18 bases lay in between. CDR3 sequence (DNA): TGTGCCAGCAGTACGCACAGGGTCCCCTCCACAGATACGCAGTATTTT. This translates into CASSTHRVPSTDTQYF.

This clonotype was detected only a few times. V and J are TRBV25-1 and TRBJ2-7; D remains unclear. Germline CDR1 MGHDK, CDR2 SYGVNS. The V and J ends lost 0 bases and 3 bases respectively, with 6 bases between them. The length of the CDR3 is 13 residues. In nucleotides, the CDR3 is TGTGCCAGCAGTGAATATGTCGGCTACGAGCAGTACTTC. It codes for CASSEYVGYEQYF.

This clonotype was counted at least ten times. The V gene is TRBV20-1, the J gene TRBJ2-3; 8 bases fit TRBD2. Trimming took 5 bases from V and 5 from J; bases not matched to a gene: 9. The CDR3 sequence is 14 residues long. Germline loops: CDR1 DFQATT, CDR2 SNEGSKA (reference sequence). In DNA, the CDR3 is TGCAGTGCTCCACAGAGCGGGAGTAAAGATACGCAGTATTTT. Translated, it gives CSAPQSGSKDTQYF.

This chain links TRBV29-1 with TRBJ1-2; a possible D gene is TRBD1 (5 bases). V was trimmed by 4 bases and J by 6 bases, leaving 12 bases between them. The CDR3 sequence is 12 residues long. The germline V gene encodes CDR1 SQVTM and CDR2 ANQGSEA. In DNA form, the CDR3 reads TGCAGCGTTGGTCGGGGGGTAGATGGCTACACCTTC. Its protein is CSVGRGVDGYTF.

This clonotype has ten or more counts. The genes are TRBV7-2 and TRBJ2-1; 9 nucleotides match TRBD1. CDR1 is SGHTA, CDR2 FQGNSA, per germline. V dropped 5 bases and J dropped 2; count of bases not matched to a gene: 7. The CDR3 totals 16 residues. CDR3 sequence (DNA): TGTGCCAGCAGCACTCGACAGGGGGTCACCTACAATGAGCAGTTCTTC. The encoded protein is CASSTRQGVTYNEQFF.

Only a few counts were recorded for this clonotype. The rearrangement links TRBV9 to TRBJ1-1; TRBD1 aligns across 12 bases. The V gene's germline CDR1 is SGDLS and CDR2 YYNGEE. J was trimmed by 3 bases and V by 2 bases; bases with no gene match: 8. CDR3 size: 17 residues. The CDR3 region is CASSVLPGQGAYTEAFF. The CDR3 DNA sequence: TGTGCCAGCAGCGTGTTACCGGGACAGGGGGCGTACACTGAAGCTTTCTTT.

This clonotype was picked up a small number of times. In DNA, the CDR3 is TGTGCCAGCAGTGGGAGACAGGGAGAGACCCAGTACTTC. Protein sequence: CASSGRQGETQYF. V gene TRBV12-3 or TRBV12-4 combines with J gene TRBJ2-5, with 7 bases lining up with TRBD1. The V and J ends lost 5 bases and 4 bases, in that order; junction bases with no gene match: 4. The CDR3 sequence is 13 residues long.

This clonotype was counted only a few times. V gene TRBV24-1 combines with J gene TRBJ2-5; D is possibly TRBD1 or TRBD2 (5 bases each). Germline lookup yields CDR1 KGHDR and CDR2 SFDVKD. The CDR3 spans 13 residues. With 3 bases removed from V and 5 bases from J, the gap between germline ends came to 9 bases. The CDR3 spells CATSDLGTETQYF. CDR3 bases: TGTGCCACCAGTGATCTGGGGACGGAGACCCAGTACTTC.

The table lists this clonotype with a few counts. The chain couples TRBV10-3 to TRBJ1-2; no firm D call. The germline V gene encodes CDR1 ENHRY and CDR2 SYGVKD. V dropped 4 bases and J dropped 4 bases, with 16 bases sitting between them. This CDR3 contains 15 residues. CDR3 sequence (DNA): TGTGCCATCAGTGGTCGGGGATTCCAGGCCTATGGCTACACCTTC. This sequence encodes CAISGRGFQAYGYTF.